Sequencing of this T cell receptor beta chain was carried out in a study of T cells in Graves' hyperthyroidism and ophthalmopathy. Study background: Upon initial diagnosis and before any treatment, peripheral blood was collected.

The source material, RNA transcripts, was used to amplify TCR beta CDR3 regions. First-round RT-PCR of the TCR CDR3 relied on the HTBI primer set. MiXCR was run by TCRdb on the multiplex PCR reads, yielding one entry per CDR3 protein. The repertoire holds more than 45,000 distinct CDR3 sequences, with about 49% as singletons. This clonotype was counted at least ten times. Looked up from germline, CDR1 is SGHNT and CDR2 is YYREEE (reference sequence). V lost 2 bases and J 4 bases, leaving 13 bases between the germline ends. This CDR3 has 15 residues. Pregnant or lactating patients were excluded, as were those with uncontrolled infection or other autoimmune disease. Diagnosing involved the use of clinical symptoms, serum thyroxine and TRAb, thyroid ultrasound and orbital computed tomography. From 10 ml of fresh peripheral blood, PBMCs were isolated.

The chain has TRBV5-4 and TRBJ1-5; D may be TRBD1 (5 bases). Sequencing used blood. This sequence originates from a woman aged 30 to 39 with Graves' ophthalmopathy. The CDR3 loop is CASSLMGRSNQPQHF. The CDR3 DNA is TGTGCCAGCAGCTTAATGGGACGGTCAAATCAGCCCCAGCATTTT.